The next 14 T cell receptor beta chains were all read from a single sample in a study of cytomegalovirus exposure and HLA in healthy donors. The PCR had 60 Vbeta and 13 Jbeta primers. The method was immunoSEQ multiplex PCR; TCRdb's version includes in-frame clones alone and lacks a portion of them. The table shows approximately 140,000 clones, with roughly 84% occurring only once. The sequenced sample was PBMCs. All receptors come from a man aged 45-65 years in good health and CMV-seronegative.

The gene calls are TRBV2 and TRBJ1-4, with TRBD1 as a possible D gene (6 bases). The germline CDR1 and CDR2 sequences are SNHLY and FYNNEI. Deletions cut 9 bases from V and 6 bases from J, with 20 bases between. This CDR3 has 15 amino acids. The CDR3 is CASTSSRDNYEKLFF. CDR3 nucleotide sequence: TGTGCCAGTACGTCATCCCGGGACAACTATGAAAAACTGTTTTTT.

The J gene is TRBJ1-2, the V gene TRBV7-2, with D possibly being TRBD1 (6 bases). V lost 2 bases to trimming and J lost 4 bases, with 14 bases between them. The CDR3 runs 15 residues. CDR1 and CDR2 from the germline V gene are SGHTA and FQGNSA. The CDR3 nucleotides read TGTGCCAGCAGCTTAAGTTCGGGGGGCGGCTATGGCTACACCTTC. This gives the protein CASSLSSGGGYGYTF.

The chain links TRBV7-6 to TRBJ2-5, with unresolved D. Near its end, the DNA agrees better with TRBJ2-7, so the J call may be wrong. Germline CDR1 is SGHVS and CDR2 is FNYEAQ. CDR3 length: 16 amino acids. The CDR3 protein is CASSLGASITTYEQYF. The DNA of the CDR3 is TGTGCCAGCAGCTTAGGCGCGAGCATTACTACCTACGAGCAGTACTTC.

The gene calls are TRBV5-1 and TRBJ1-1; 9 bases map to TRBD1. Trimming removed 3 bases from V and 1 base from J; junction bases left unmatched: 7. CDR1 and CDR2 from the germline V gene are SGHRS and YFSETQ. The CDR3 is made up of 16 amino acids. CDR3 DNA sequence: TGCGCCAGCAGCTACAGGGGGCCAACAGGGAACACTGAAGCTTTCTTT. Encoded protein: CASSYRGPTGNTEAFF. The entire variable domain, with the rest obtained from reference TRBV5-1 and TRBJ1-1, is as follows: KAGVTQTPRYLIKTRGQQVTLSCSPISGHRSVSWYQQTPGQGLQFLFEYFSETQRNKGNFPGRFSGRQFSNSRSEMNVSTLELGDSALYLCASSYRGPTGNTEAFFGQGTRLTVV.

The V call is TRBV2, the J call TRBJ2-1; 12 positions match TRBD2. CDR3 length equals 15 residues. The germline V gene has CDR1 SNHLY and CDR2 FYNNEI. V shed 4 bases, J shed 9 bases, and the junction held 7 bases outside the gene matches. CDR3 sequence: CASSAPSGGVPEQFF. DNA for the CDR3: TGTGCCAGCAGTGCCCCTAGCGGGGGGGTACCTGAGCAGTTCTTC.

The rearrangement joins TRBV27 to TRBJ1-6, with TRBD1 matching over 11 bases. Germline V gene lookup returns CDR1 MNHEY and CDR2 SMNVEV (reference sequence). V shed 4 bases and J 6 bases; nucleotides not matched to a gene: 8. The CDR3 covers 17 residues. CDR3 sequence: CASSSGQGARSNSPLHF. The DNA for the CDR3 is TGTGCCAGCAGTTCCGGACAGGGGGCTAGGAGTAATTCACCCCTCCACTTT.

The chain links TRBV6-6 to TRBJ2-3; tentative D call: TRBD2 (6 bases). Trimming pared 4 bases from V and 1 base from J, leaving 9 bases between. From germline, CDR1 is MNHNY and CDR2 SVGAGI (reference sequence). The length of the CDR3 is 14 residues. The DNA for the CDR3 is TGTGCCAGCAGTTGGGGCGGGGGCACAGATACGCAGTATTTT. This sequence encodes CASSWGGGTDTQYF.

The chain employs TRBV7-9 and TRBJ2-7; D possibly corresponds to TRBD1 (5 bases). CDR1 and CDR2 from the germline V gene are SEHNR and FQNEAQ (reference sequence). This CDR3 comprises 13 residues. V was cut by 4 bases and J by 3 bases, with 10 bases left in between. The CDR3 loop reads CASSSFDSYEQYF. In DNA, the CDR3 is TGTGCCAGCAGCTCGTTCGACAGCTACGAGCAGTACTTC.

The gene calls are TRBV9 and TRBJ2-7, with D maybe TRBD2 (6 bases). Germline V gene data show CDR1 as SGDLS and CDR2 as YYNGEE. The CDR3 spans 16 residues. Trimming took off 0 bases at V and 5 bases at J, with 18 bases between the two ends. DNA for the CDR3: TGTGCCAGCAGCGTAGGGAGGGCAGACAGTCTTAACGAGCAGTACTTC. This encodes CASSVGRADSLNEQYF. Full variable domain (missing parts from reference TRBV9 and TRBJ2-7): DSGVTQTPKHLITATGQRVTLRCSPRSGDLSVYWYQQSLDQGLQFLIQYYNGEERAKGNILERFSAQQFPDLHSELNLSSLELGDSALYFCASSVGRADSLNEQYFGPGTRLTVT.

CDR3 residues: CASSFDGSGYTF. The CDR3 coding sequence is TGTGCCAGCAGCTTTGACGGGTCTGGCTACACCTTC. The chain recombines TRBV7-9 with TRBJ1-2; no definite D call. The CDR3 has 12 residues. In germline, CDR1 is SEHNR, CDR2 FQNEAQ (reference sequence). V lost 3 bases, J lost 7 bases, and 9 bases lay in between.

V gene TRBV4-1 combines with J gene TRBJ2-7; 8 bases agree with TRBD2. The CDR3 length is 17 residues. J lost 0 bases, V lost 1 base, and 8 bases had no gene match. From germline, CDR1 is MGHRA and CDR2 YSYEKL. The CDR3 sequence is CASSQVESGGSSYEQYF. For the CDR3, the DNA is TGCGCCAGCAGCCAAGTTGAGAGCGGGGGCAGCTCCTACGAGCAGTACTTC.

The V gene is TRBV7-8, the J gene TRBJ2-7, with D possibly matching TRBD1 (5 bases). The germline V gene encodes CDR1 SGHVS and CDR2 FQNEAQ. V was trimmed by 5 bases and J by 0 bases, leaving 11 bases between them. The CDR3 is 14 amino acids. CDR3 nucleotide sequence: TGTGCCAGCAGCCTCCCAGGGTCCTCCTACGAGCAGTACTTC. Translating gives CASSLPGSSYEQYF.

The chain combines TRBV5-1 with TRBJ2-5; 7 bases agree with TRBD1. Germline V gene lookup returns CDR1 SGHRS and CDR2 YFSETQ. V shed 2 bases and J 2 bases; nucleotides not matched to a gene: 9. This CDR3 comprises 16 residues. This CDR3 is CASSFQTGLGQETQYF. CDR3 DNA: TGCGCCAGCAGCTTTCAGACAGGGTTGGGACAAGAGACCCAGTACTTC.

This chain connects TRBV9 to TRBJ1-4; the D gene is possibly TRBD1 (5 bases). Looked up from germline, CDR1 is SGDLS and CDR2 is YYNGEE. V gave up 0 bases and J gave up 8 bases, with 17 bases separating them. The CDR3 totals 16 residues. CDR3 residues: CASSVGGSPLGEKLFF. CDR3 DNA: TGTGCCAGCAGCGTAGGGGGCAGCCCCTTAGGAGAAAAACTGTTTTTT.